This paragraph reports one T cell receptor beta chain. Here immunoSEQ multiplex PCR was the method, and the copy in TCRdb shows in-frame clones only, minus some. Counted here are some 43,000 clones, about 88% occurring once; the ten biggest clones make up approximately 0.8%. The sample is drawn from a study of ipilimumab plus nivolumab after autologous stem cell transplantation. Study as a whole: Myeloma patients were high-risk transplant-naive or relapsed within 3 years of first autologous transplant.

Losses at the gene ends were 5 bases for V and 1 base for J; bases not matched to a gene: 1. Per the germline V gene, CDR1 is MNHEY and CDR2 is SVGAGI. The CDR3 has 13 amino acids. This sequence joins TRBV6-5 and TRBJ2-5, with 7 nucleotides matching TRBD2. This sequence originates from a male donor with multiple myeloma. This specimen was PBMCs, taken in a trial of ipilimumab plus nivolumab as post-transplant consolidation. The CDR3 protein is CASSPSGQETQYF. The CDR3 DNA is TGTGCCAGCAGTCCTAGCGGCCAAGAGACCCAGTACTTC.